The 13 T cell receptor beta chains listed next were all sequenced from one sample in a study of T cells in Graves' hyperthyroidism and ophthalmopathy. Amplification of TCR beta CDR3 regions was performed using RNA transcripts as template. HTBI primers were used for first-round RT-PCR of the TCR CDR3. TCRdb passed the multiplex PCR reads through MiXCR, listing each CDR3 protein once. The sample has about 560,000 distinct CDR3 sequences; 15% to 19% are singletons. Sample: blood. The receptors were gathered from a woman aged 30 to 39 with Graves' hyperthyroidism.

There are a few counts of this clonotype. The V gene is TRBV27, the J gene TRBJ1-1; 10 positions match TRBD1. CDR3 length: 14 residues. The ends lost 4 bases at V and 4 bases at J; junction bases unmatched: 3. Per germline, CDR1 MNHEY and CDR2 SMNVEV (reference sequence). CDR3 sequence reads: CASSSGQGTTEAFF. The DNA of the CDR3 is TGTGCCAGCAGTTCGGGACAGGGGACCACTGAAGCTTTCTTT.

Of note for this clonotype: This may arise from a read error, as a much more abundant clone is one base away. This rearrangement joins TRBV27 to TRBJ2-1; 11 bases align to TRBD2. The CDR3 extends over 14 amino acids. The V gene's germline CDR1 is MNHEY and CDR2 SMNVEV (reference sequence). CDR3 DNA: TGTGCCAGCACCTCGGGACTAGCGGACAATGAGCGGTTCTTC. It is translated as CASTSGLADNERFF.

This clonotype was detected ten times or more. The CDR3 here is CASNPSGRAIEQFF. The DNA for the CDR3 is TGTGCCAGCAATCCTAGCGGGAGAGCCATTGAGCAGTTCTTC. The V call is TRBV12-3 or TRBV12-4, the J call TRBJ2-1; 10 bases are a match to TRBD2. V was clipped by 7 bases and J by 9 bases; unmatched bases: 9. The CDR3 covers 14 residues.

There are many counts of this clonotype. The chain is built from TRBV12-3 or TRBV12-4 and TRBJ2-5, with a weak D call TRBD2 (5 bases). The V end lost 6 bases, the J end lost 5 bases, and 10 bases lay between the germline ends. CDR3 length equals 12 residues. The CDR3 region is CASRRRGETQYF. For the CDR3, the DNA is TGTGCCAGCAGACGAAGAGGGGAGACCCAGTACTTC.

This clonotype was seen at least ten times. V is TRBV2 and J is TRBJ2-7; TRBD1 matches at 7 bases. Losses at the gene ends were 8 bases for V and 2 bases for J; bases not matched to a gene: 9. Germline V gene data show CDR1 as SNHLY and CDR2 as FYNNEI. CDR3 length: 14 amino acids. CDR3 amino acids: CASWDREMTYEQYF. The CDR3 nucleotides read TGTGCCAGCTGGGACAGAGAAATGACCTACGAGCAGTACTTC.

In this sample, this clonotype turned up many times. The CDR3 is CASRSGTSGRDTQYF. The DNA of the CDR3 is TGTGCCAGCAGATCCGGGACTAGCGGGAGAGATACGCAGTATTTT. This chain links TRBV27 with TRBJ2-3, with 14 bases fitting TRBD2. CDR1 and CDR2 from the germline V gene are MNHEY and SMNVEV (reference sequence). This CDR3 contains 15 residues. V lost 6 bases to trimming and J lost 5 bases; unmatched junction nucleotides: 4.

As for this clonotype: Being one base from a much bigger clone, this may be a read error. The chain carries TRBV7-2 and TRBJ2-4; D not certain. V lost 8 bases, J lost 3 bases, and 17 bases lay in between. The CDR3 contains 15 residues. Germline V gene lookup returns CDR1 SGHTA and CDR2 FQGNSA. The chain's CDR3 is CASGRQPTDKNIQYF. The CDR3 DNA follows: TGTGCCAGCGGGCGACAACCGACTGACAAAAACATTCAGTACTTC.

Many counts were recorded for this clonotype. This chain uses TRBV20-1 with TRBJ1-1, with a tentative D call TRBD1 (6 bases). Per the germline V gene, CDR1 is DFQATT and CDR2 is SNEGSKA (reference sequence). This CDR3 has 14 amino acids. This chain's CDR3 is CRGPRGGEDTEAFF. In DNA, the CDR3 is TGCAGGGGCCCCAGAGGGGGGGAGGACACTGAAGCTTTCTTT.

The V gene is TRBV14, the J gene TRBJ2-1, with TRBD2 matching 9 bases. The ends lost 1 base at V and 1 base at J; junction bases unmatched: 11. Germline CDR1 SGHDN, CDR2 FVKESK. The CDR3 contains 19 residues. CDR3: CASSQGLSGSTPSYNEQFF. The DNA of the CDR3 is TGTGCCAGCAGCCAAGGGCTTAGCGGGAGTACCCCATCCTACAATGAGCAGTTCTTC.

The chain employs TRBV7-9 and TRBJ2-2; D is ambiguous. Trimming pared 8 bases from V and 4 bases from J, leaving 8 bases between. This CDR3 is built from 12 residues. CDR1 is SEHNR, CDR2 FQNEAQ, per germline (reference sequence). CDR3 nucleotides: TGTGCCAGCTTAAGTGGCACCGGGGAGCTGTTTTTT. It translates to CASLSGTGELFF.

The chain employs TRBV10-1 and TRBJ2-2; either TRBD1 or TRBD2 may supply D (6 bases each). The V end was cut by 6 bases, the J end by 3 bases, with 11 bases between. The CDR3 has 14 residues. From germline, CDR1 is WNHNN and CDR2 SYGVQD (reference sequence). Written as DNA, the CDR3 is TGCGCCAGCAGCGCACGGGGGCACACCGGGGAGCTGTTTTTT. The encoded protein is CASSARGHTGELFF.

Points on this clonotype: This may come from a read error, since a much larger clone is one base off. The chain joins TRBV7-9 to TRBJ2-7, with a weak D call TRBD1 (5 bases). The CDR3 has 15 amino acids. Germline CDR1 and CDR2: SEHNR and FQNEAQ (reference sequence). The DNA for the CDR3 is TGTGCCAGCAGCTCCAGTACAGGCCTTCTCTACGGGCAGTACTTC. It translates to CASSSSTGLLYGQYF.

In the case of this clonotype: This may come from a read error, since a much larger clone is one base off. The rearrangement joins TRBV7-2 to TRBJ2-1; either TRBD1 or TRBD2 may supply D (7 bases each). The CDR3 extends over 16 amino acids. The V gene's germline CDR1 is SGHTA and CDR2 FQGNSA. The DNA of the CDR3 is TGTGCCAGCAGCTTAGCTCAGGGGGGGTCCTACAATGAGCGGTTCTTC. This codes for CASSLAQGGSYNERFF.